What follows are 18 T cell receptor gamma chains derived from one specimen sequenced in a study of gamma-delta T cells after stem cell transplantation. TCRdb reprocessed the RT-PCR reads through CATT. The sample holds over 2,000 gamma-chain clones; 5% to 8% are singletons and the top ten take 61%. Material for sequencing was gamma-delta T cells. The receptor set was obtained from a human donor. It is not recorded whose cells these are; they may come from a transplant donor.

In the case of this clone: The amino acid sequence in TCRdb belongs to a much larger clone and departs from this DNA's translation at residue 5, likely a sequencing read error; the sequence shown is translated from the DNA. The chain uses TRGV9 and TRGJP. TCRdb gives no J gene; it was assigned here by matching the DNA to germline. CDR1 GITISATS and CDR2 ISYDGTV come from the germline V gene (reference sequence). The length of the CDR3 is 17 residues. The CDR3 DNA reads TGTGCCTTGTGGAAGGTGGTAAGGGAGTTGGGCAAAAAAATCAAGGTATTT. This gives the protein CALWKVVRELGKKIKVF.

The table lists this clone with a few counts. TCRdb has a much larger clone's protein, which differs at residue 12 from the translation of this DNA, likely because of a read error; what is shown is the protein translated from the DNA. Other DNA sequences in this specimen translate into the identical CDR3. J is TRGJP and V is TRGV9. The J gene, left out of TCRdb, was set here by checking the DNA against germline. Per germline, CDR1 GITISATS and CDR2 ISYDGTV (reference sequence). The CDR3 has 17 amino acids. CDR3 residues: CALWEANVELGEKIKVF. The CDR3, as DNA: TGTGCCTTGTGGGAAGCGAACGTGGAGTTGGGCGAAAAAATCAAGGTATTT.

This clone was counted only a few times. This likely stems from a read error, as it lies one base from a far larger clone. Additional DNA sequences in this sample encode the identical CDR3. This rearrangement joins TRGV9 to TRGJ1 or TRGJ2. As TCRdb names no J gene, one was assigned here on the basis of a DNA match to germline. The germline CDR1 and CDR2 sequences are GITISATS and ISYDGTV (reference sequence). The CDR3 has 12 amino acids. CDR3 region: CALWEVREEKLF. CDR3 bases: TGTGCATTGTGGGAGGTGCGAGAGGAGAAACTCTTT.

This clone was counted a few times. TCRdb has a much larger clone's protein, which differs at residue 9 from the translation of this DNA, likely because of a read error; what is shown is the protein translated from the DNA. V is TRGV9 and J is TRGJP. The J gene, left out of TCRdb, was set here by checking the DNA against germline. Germline lookup yields CDR1 GITISATS and CDR2 ISYDGTV (reference sequence). The CDR3 is 16 residues long. CDR3 DNA sequence: TGTGCCTTGTGGGAGCTCCAAGAGTCGGGCAAAAAAATCAAGGTATTT. Amino acids: CALWELQESGKKIKVF.

Only a few counts were recorded for this clone. A much larger clone lies a single base off, so this may be a read error. The V gene was left uncalled, and the J gene is TRGJ1 or TRGJ2. The CDR3 has 15 residues. The CDR3 region has the DNA TGTGCCTTGTGGGAGGTGTTAAATTATCCTTATAATAAACTCTTT. Its translation: CALWEVLNYPYNKLF.

The V gene is listed as TRGV9; no J gene was called. Germline V gives CDR1 GITISATS, CDR2 ISYDGTV (reference sequence). The CDR3 length is 17 residues. CDR3 protein: CALWYSRQLVCKKKKLF. CDR3 bases: TGTGCCTTGTGGTACTCACGGCAATTGGTTTGTAAAAAAAAAAAACTCTTT.

This clone ranks as medium-sized. This same CDR3 is encoded by further DNA sequences in the sample. The chain couples TRGV9 to TRGJP. CDR1 GITISATS and CDR2 ISYDGTV come from the germline V gene (reference sequence). The CDR3 sequence is 17 residues long. V shed 0 bases and J 11 bases; nucleotides not matched to a gene: 10. The CDR3 is CALWEVHLDMGKKIKVF. In nucleotides, the CDR3 is TGTGCCTTGTGGGAGGTGCACCTTGATATGGGCAAAAAAATCAAGGTATTT.

This clone was picked up a small number of times. The protein TCRdb lists belongs to a much larger clone and differs from this DNA's translation at residue 6, which points to a read error; the protein shown is made from the DNA. V usage is TRGV8 and J usage is TRGJ1 or TRGJ2. The CDR3 runs 16 residues. Germline V CDR1 and CDR2: VENAVY, YDSYNSRV. The J segment lost 0 bases and the V segment lost 3 bases, leaving 11 bases of the junction unmatched. The CDR3 region has the DNA TGTGCCACCTGGGATGGTCGATTACAGAATTATTATAAGAAACTCTTT. It codes for CATWDGRLQNYYKKLF.

With regard to this clone: The translation of this DNA and the TCRdb protein of a much larger clone differ at residue 8, probably owing to a read error; the protein shown here is translated from the DNA. The V call is TRGV8, the J call TRGJ1 or TRGJ2. Since TCRdb gives no J gene, matching the DNA to germline was used here to assign it. CDR1 is VENAVY and CDR2 is YDSYNSRV in the germline V gene. The CDR3 totals 14 residues. V lost 1 base, J lost 0 bases, and 3 bases stayed unmatched. CDR3 bases: TGTGCCACCTGGGATAGAAGGAATTATTATAAGAAACTCTTT. This gives the protein CATWDRRNYYKKLF.

This clone is termed medium-sized. This chain links TRGV9 with TRGJP. The J gene is absent in TCRdb and was assigned here via DNA matching to germline. In germline, CDR1 is GITISATS, CDR2 ISYDGTV (reference sequence). The J segment lost 7 bases and the V segment lost 0 bases, leaving 6 bases of the junction unmatched. CDR3 length: 17 amino acids. The CDR3 sequence is CALWEVHRELGKKIKVF. CDR3 DNA sequence: TGTGCCTTGTGGGAGGTGCACCGGGAGTTGGGCAAAAAAATCAAGGTATTT.

For this clone: One base away lies a much larger clone, so this may be a sequencing read error. This sample includes further DNA sequences coding for the same CDR3. This chain uses TRGV9 with TRGJP. Germline values: CDR1 GITISATS, CDR2 ISYDGTV (reference sequence). CDR3 size: 16 residues. The CDR3 reads CALWEVGELGKKIKVF. DNA for the CDR3: TGTGCCCTGTGGGAGGTTGGAGAGTTGGGCAAAAAAATCAAGGTATTT.

Notes on this clone: TCRdb attributes to this sequence the protein of a much larger clone, which differs from the DNA translation at residue 10; a read error is likely, and the protein displayed is translated from the DNA. V is TRGV9 and J is TRGJP. Looked up from germline, CDR1 is GITISATS and CDR2 is ISYDGTV (reference sequence). This CDR3 contains 15 residues. DNA of the CDR3: TGTGCCTTGTGGGAGCGAGAGTTGGGCCAAAAAATCAAGGTATTT. Translating it yields CALWERELGQKIKVF.

This clone has just a few counts. TCRdb attributes to this sequence the protein of a much larger clone, which differs from the DNA translation at residue 15; a read error is likely, and the protein displayed is translated from the DNA. This chain connects TRGV9 to TRGJP. The DNA end favors TRGJP1, so the J call may be wrong. The CDR3 is made up of 16 amino acids. CDR1 is GITISATS and CDR2 is ISYDGTV in the germline V gene (reference sequence). DNA of the CDR3: TGTGCCTTGTGGGAGGTGCAAGAGTTGGGCAAAAAAATCAAGATATTT. Its protein product is CALWEVQELGKKIKIF.

The sample holds a few counts of this clone. This DNA's translation differs at residue 4 from TCRdb's protein, which comes from a much larger clone; a read error is likely, and the protein shown is translated from the DNA. The J gene is TRGJ1 or TRGJ2; the V gene was not called. The CDR3 spans 13 residues. Here the CDR3 reads CATCDRYLVKKLF. The CDR3 DNA reads TGTGCCACCTGTGATAGATATCTGGTCAAGAAACTCTTT.

In its sample, this clone is medium-sized. Since a far larger clone is one base different, this is likely a read error. The V call is TRGV9, the J call TRGJP. TCRdb lists no J gene, so it was determined here by aligning the DNA to germline. The V gene's germline CDR1 is GITISATS and CDR2 ISYDGTV (reference sequence). This CDR3 spans 17 amino acids. The CDR3 region is CALWEVHLEWGKKIKVF. CDR3 nucleotides: TGTGCCTTGTGGGAGGTGCACCTTGAGTGGGGCAAAAAAATCAAGGTATTT.

On this clone: A far larger clone is one base from this, pointing to a likely read error. This specimen includes other DNA sequences encoding the same CDR3. The chain recombines TRGV9 with TRGJ1 or TRGJ2. TCRdb leaves out the J gene; it was filled in here by matching the DNA to germline. The CDR3 consists of 13 residues. Germline-derived CDR1 and CDR2 are GITISATS and ISYDGTV (reference sequence). The CDR3 DNA sequence: TGTGCCTTATGGGAGCCCTATTATTATAAGAAACTCTTT. It specifies CALWEPYYYKKLF.

This clone showed up just a few times. This DNA translates differently at residue 7 from the TCRdb protein, which is that of a much larger clone; a read error is likely, and the protein shown is the DNA's own translation. The V gene is TRGV9, the J gene TRGJ1 or TRGJ2. The J gene, absent from TCRdb, was called here by matching the DNA to germline. Germline loops: CDR1 GITISATS, CDR2 ISYDGTV (reference sequence). The CDR3 length is 14 residues. V lost 6 bases and J lost 5; bases outside the gene matches: 13. CDR3 sequence reads: CALWTSHLNYKKLF. The CDR3 DNA reads TGTGCCTTGTGGACCTCCCACTTGAATTATAAGAAACTCTTT.

This clone was detected only a few times. The translation of this DNA and the TCRdb protein of a much larger clone differ at residue 7, probably owing to a read error; the protein shown here is translated from the DNA. V usage is TRGV3 and J usage is TRGJ1 or TRGJ2. The CDR3 totals 13 residues. Germline V gene data show CDR1 as VTNTFY and CDR2 as YDVSTARD (reference sequence). V was pared by 0 bases and J by 2 bases, with 1 base of the junction left unmatched. The CDR3 DNA is TGTGCCACCTGGGACAGGCATTATTATAAGAAACTCTTT. This gives the protein CATWDRHYYKKLF.